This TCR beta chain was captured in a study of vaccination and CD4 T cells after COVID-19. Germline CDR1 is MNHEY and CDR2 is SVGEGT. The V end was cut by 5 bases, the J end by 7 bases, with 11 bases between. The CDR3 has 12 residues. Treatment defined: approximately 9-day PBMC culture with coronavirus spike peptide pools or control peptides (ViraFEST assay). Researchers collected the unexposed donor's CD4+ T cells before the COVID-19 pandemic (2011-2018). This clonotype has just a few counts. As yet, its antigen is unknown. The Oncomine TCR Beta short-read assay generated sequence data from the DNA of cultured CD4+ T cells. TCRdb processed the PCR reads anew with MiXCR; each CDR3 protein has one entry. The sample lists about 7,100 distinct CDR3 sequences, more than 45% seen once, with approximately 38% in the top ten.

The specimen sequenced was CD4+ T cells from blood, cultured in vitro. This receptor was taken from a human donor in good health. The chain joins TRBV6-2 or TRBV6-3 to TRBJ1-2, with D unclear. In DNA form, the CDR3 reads TGTGCCAGCAGTGAGTACCCCGTTGGCTACACCTTC. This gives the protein CASSEYPVGYTF.